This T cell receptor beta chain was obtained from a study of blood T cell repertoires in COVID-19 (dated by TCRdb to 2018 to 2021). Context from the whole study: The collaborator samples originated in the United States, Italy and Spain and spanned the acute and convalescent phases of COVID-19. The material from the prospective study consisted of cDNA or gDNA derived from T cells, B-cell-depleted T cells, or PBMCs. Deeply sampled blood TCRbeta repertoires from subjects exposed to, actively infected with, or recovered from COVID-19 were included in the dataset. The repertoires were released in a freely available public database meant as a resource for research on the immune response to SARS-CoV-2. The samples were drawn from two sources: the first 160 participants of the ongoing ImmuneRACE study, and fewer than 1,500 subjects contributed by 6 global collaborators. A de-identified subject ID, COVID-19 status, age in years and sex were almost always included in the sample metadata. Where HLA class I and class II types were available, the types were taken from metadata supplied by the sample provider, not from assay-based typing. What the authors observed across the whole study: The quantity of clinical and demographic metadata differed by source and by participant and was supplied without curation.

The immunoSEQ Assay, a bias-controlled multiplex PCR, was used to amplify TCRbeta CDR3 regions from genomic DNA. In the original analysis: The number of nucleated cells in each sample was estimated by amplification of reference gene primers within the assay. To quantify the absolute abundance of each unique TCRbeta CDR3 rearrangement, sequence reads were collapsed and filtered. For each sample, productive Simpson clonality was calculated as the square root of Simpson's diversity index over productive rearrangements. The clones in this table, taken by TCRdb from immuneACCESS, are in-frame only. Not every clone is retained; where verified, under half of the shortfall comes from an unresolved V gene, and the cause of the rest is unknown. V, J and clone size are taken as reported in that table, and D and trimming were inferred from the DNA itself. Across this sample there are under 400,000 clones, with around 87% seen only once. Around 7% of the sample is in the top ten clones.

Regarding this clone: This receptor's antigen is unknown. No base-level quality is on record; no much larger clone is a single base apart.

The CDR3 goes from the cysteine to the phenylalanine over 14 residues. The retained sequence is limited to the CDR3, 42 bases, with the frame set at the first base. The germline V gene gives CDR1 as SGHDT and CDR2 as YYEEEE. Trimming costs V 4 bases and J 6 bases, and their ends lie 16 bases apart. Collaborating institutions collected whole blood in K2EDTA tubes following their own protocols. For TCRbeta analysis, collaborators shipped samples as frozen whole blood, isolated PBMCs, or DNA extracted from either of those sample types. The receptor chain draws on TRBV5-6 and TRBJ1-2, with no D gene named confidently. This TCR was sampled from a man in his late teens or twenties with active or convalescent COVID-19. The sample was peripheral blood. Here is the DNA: TGTGCCAGCAGCCCCAGAGGCGGTCATAATGGCTACACCTTC. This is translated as CASSPRGGHNGYTF. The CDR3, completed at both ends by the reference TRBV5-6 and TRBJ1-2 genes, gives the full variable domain DAGVTQSPTHLIKTRGQQVTLRCSPKSGHDTVSWYQQALGQGPQFIFQYYEEEERQRGNFPDRFSGHQFPNYSSELNVNALLLGDSALYLCASSPRGGHNGYTFGSGTRLTVV.